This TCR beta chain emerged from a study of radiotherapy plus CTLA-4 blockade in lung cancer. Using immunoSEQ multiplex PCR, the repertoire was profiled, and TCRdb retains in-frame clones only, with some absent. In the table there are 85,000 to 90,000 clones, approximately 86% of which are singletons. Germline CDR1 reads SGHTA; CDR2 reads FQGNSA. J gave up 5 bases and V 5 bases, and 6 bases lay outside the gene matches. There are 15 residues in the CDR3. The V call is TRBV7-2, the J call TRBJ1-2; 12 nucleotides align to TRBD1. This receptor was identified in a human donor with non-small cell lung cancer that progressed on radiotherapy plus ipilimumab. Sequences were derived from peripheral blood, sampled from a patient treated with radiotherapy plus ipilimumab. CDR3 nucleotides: TGTGCCAGCAGCGAACGGGACAGGGGGCTGTATGGCTACACCTTC. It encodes CASSERDRGLYGYTF.